One T cell receptor beta chain is described in this entry. The antigen is undetermined. The sample is drawn from a study of cytomegalovirus exposure and HLA in healthy donors. Study-level points and caveats: Analysis was carried out at a later point, and it linked a missense DCLRE1C variant to TCR beta V- and J-gene trimming.

Per germline, CDR1 SGHAT and CDR2 FQNNGV. The CDR3 is 16 amino acids. The ends were cut back, 1 base at V and 5 bases at J, with 15 bases in the middle. In the PCR, 60 Vbeta and 13 Jbeta primers were used. The protocol was immunoSEQ multiplex PCR, while the TCRdb copy is restricted to in-frame clones and leaves out a portion. The data hold about 69,000 clones, with around 74% observed a single time. This sequence was found in a woman aged 55-75 years in good health and CMV-seropositive. The chain is built from TRBV11-2 and TRBJ1-5, with no clear D. The specimen sequenced was PBMCs. CDR3 nucleotide sequence: TGTGCCAGCAGCTTAGGTGGCAGGTCGTCCTATCAGCCCCAGCATTTT. Protein: CASSLGGRSSYQPQHF. Complete variable domain (other parts from reference TRBV11-2 and TRBJ1-5): EAGVAQSPRYKIIEKRQSVAFWCNPISGHATLYWYQQILGQGPKLLIQFQNNGVVDDSQLPKDRFSAERLKGVDSTLKIQPAKLEDSAVYLCASSLGGRSSYQPQHFGDGTRLSIL.